This entry features one T cell receptor beta chain sequence. The antigen remains undetermined. The entry originates in a study of cytomegalovirus exposure and HLA in healthy donors. Study results and limitations: Diagnosis of cytomegalovirus status made by the classifier reportedly showed high specificity and sensitivity. There were some public TCRs occurring in many donors, but most TCR sequences were rare.

Germline V CDR1 and CDR2: SGHKS, YYEKEE (reference sequence). V shed 3 bases and J 3 bases; nucleotides not matched to a gene: 17. CDR3 size: 18 residues. TCRdb's copy holds only in-frame clones and misses some; the assay was immunoSEQ multiplex PCR. The sample contains about 120,000 clones, 88% of which appear only once. The sequenced material came from PBMCs. The V gene is TRBV5-5, the J gene TRBJ1-2; 7 nucleotides agree with TRBD1. This receptor was taken from a young man in good health and CMV-seropositive. The CDR3 spells CASSSLATGTVTDYGYTF. The CDR3 DNA follows: TGTGCCAGCAGCTCTTTAGCGACCGGGACAGTTACCGACTATGGCTACACCTTC.